The sequence of this T cell receptor (beta chain) was determined in a study of OX40 agonist ivuxolimab in advanced cancers. This clone is medium-sized within its sample. Its antigen is as yet unknown. CDR1 is LGHNA and CDR2 is YNFKEQ in the germline V gene. This CDR3 contains 13 residues. V was shortened by 0 bases and J by 6 bases, with 6 bases between the two germline ends. Study results and caveats: Clonal expansion in partial responders at 0.1-3.0 mg/kg ranked among the lowest.

Sequenced by immunoSEQ multiplex PCR; TCRdb stores in-frame clones only, minus some. Here the sample spans about 59,000 clones, 80% to 90% being singletons. The TCR sequence derives from an adult with an advanced solid tumor such as melanoma, head and neck, liver or kidney cancer. The rearrangement joins TRBV4-2 to TRBJ1-5; D is unclear. Sequenced here: CD4+ or CD8+ T cells sorted from blood, sampled in a trial of the OX40 agonist ivuxolimab. The CDR3 bases are TGTGCCAGCAGCCAAGAACGGGGTCAGCCCCAGCATTTT. Amino acid sequence: CASSQERGQPQHF.